This TCR beta chain is from a study of blood T cell repertoires in COVID-19. In the study overall: The cDNA or gDNA used as material had been derived from T cells, B-cell-depleted T cells, or PBMCs.

Authors' processing steps: Reference gene primer amplification yielded estimated nucleated cell counts. Using immunoSEQ multiplex PCR, the repertoire was profiled, and TCRdb retains in-frame clones only, with some absent. From that table come the V and J calls and clone size; the DNA was used to work out D and trimming. Of approximately 28,000 clones listed, 85% to 95% are singletons. Per germline, CDR1 LNHDA and CDR2 SQIVND (reference sequence). CDR3 length: 14 amino acids. V was clipped by 3 bases and J by 1 base, with 9 bases between them. The chain links TRBV19 to TRBJ1-1; D is possibly TRBD1 (6 bases). This TCR was sampled from a woman between 65 and 79 years old with COVID-19, enrolled during active disease. Sequenced input: peripheral blood. CDR3 amino acids: CASSMYRENTEAFF. CDR3 coding DNA: TGTGCCAGTAGTATGTACAGGGAGAACACTGAAGCTTTCTTT.